A selection of T cell receptor beta chains follows, all from one sample in a study of cytomegalovirus exposure and HLA in healthy donors. Sequenced by immunoSEQ multiplex PCR; TCRdb stores in-frame clones only, minus some. Found here are roughly 150,000 clones, over 80% of them singletons; the top ten hold approximately 2.4%. Sequenced input: PBMCs. These receptors all come from a male donor in good health and CMV-seronegative. The CDR3 runs from the conserved cysteine through the conserved F or W. A D gene is named only where the DNA matches it firmly. Only some rows state a clone size, as once, few, many or a class for expanded clones.

CDR3 protein: CASSLASEDDIQYF
CDR3 DNA: TGCGCCAGCAGCTTGGCCTCGGAGGATGACATTCAGTACTTC
V gene: TRBV5-1
clone size: .
D gene: .
J gene: TRBJ2-4

CDR3 protein: CASSRGDSEAFF
CDR3 DNA: TGTGCCAGCAGTCGTGGGGACAGCGAAGCTTTCTTT
V gene: TRBV7-9
clone size: .
D gene: TRBD1
J gene: TRBJ1-1

CDR3 protein: CASNNGIRGSNTEAFF
CDR3 DNA: TGTGCCAGCAATAACGGAATACGGGGGTCGAACACTGAAGCTTTCTTT
V gene: TRBV5-8
clone size: .
D gene: .
J gene: TRBJ1-1

CDR3 protein: CASSLPQTGDLYNEQFF
CDR3 DNA: TGCGCCAGCAGCTTGCCCCAGACAGGGGACCTTTACAATGAGCAGTTCTTC
V gene: TRBV5-1
clone size: few
D gene: TRBD1
J gene: TRBJ2-1

CDR3 protein: CASSAGANNQPQHF
CDR3 DNA: TGTGCCAGCAGCGCAGGGGCTAACAATCAGCCCCAGCATTTT
V gene: TRBV9
clone size: .
D gene: .
J gene: TRBJ1-5

CDR3 protein: CASSDGSSYEQYF
CDR3 DNA: TGTGCCAGTAGTGACGGGAGCTCCTACGAGCAGTACTTC
V gene: TRBV19
clone size: few
D gene: .
J gene: TRBJ2-7

CDR3 protein: CASSLGTKTEAFF
CDR3 DNA: TGCGCCAGCAGCTTGGGGACAAAAACTGAAGCTTTCTTT
V gene: TRBV5-1
clone size: .
D gene: .
J gene: TRBJ1-1

CDR3 protein: CASTSGDRGQPQHF
CDR3 DNA: TGTGCCAGCACCTCTGGGGACAGAGGTCAGCCCCAGCATTTT
V gene: TRBV21-1
clone size: .
D gene: .
J gene: TRBJ1-5

CDR3 protein: CASSLGEGPTYEQYF
CDR3 DNA: TGCGCCAGCAGCTTGGGGGAGGGTCCCACCTACGAGCAGTACTTC
V gene: TRBV5-1
clone size: .
D gene: TRBD2
J gene: TRBJ2-7

CDR3 protein: CASKTGSSYEQYF
CDR3 DNA: TGTGCCAGCAAAACAGGGAGCTCCTACGAGCAGTACTTC
V gene: TRBV5-4
clone size: .
D gene: .
J gene: TRBJ2-7

CDR3 protein: CASSQELSMAAANEKLFF
CDR3 DNA: TGCGCCAGCAGCCAAGAATTGAGCATGGCGGCAGCTAATGAAAAACTGTTTTTT
V gene: TRBV4-3
clone size: .
D gene: .
J gene: TRBJ1-4

CDR3 protein: CASRRWGQSNFEAFF
CDR3 DNA: TGTGCCAGCAGGAGATGGGGACAGTCGAACTTTGAAGCTTTCTTT
V gene: TRBV6-5
clone size: few
D gene: TRBD1
J gene: TRBJ1-1

CDR3 protein: CASSPTGQGINYGYTF
CDR3 DNA: TGCGCCAGCAGCCCGACCGGACAGGGAATTAACTATGGCTACACCTTC
V gene: TRBV4-1
clone size: .
D gene: TRBD1
J gene: TRBJ1-2

CDR3 protein: CASSPSTAGSAEQFF
CDR3 DNA: TGTGCCAGCAGCCCATCCACCGCGGGCAGCGCGGAGCAGTTCTTC
V gene: TRBV11-2
clone size: .
D gene: .
J gene: TRBJ2-1

CDR3 protein: CASSFMTSGGAVDTQYF
CDR3 DNA: TGTGCCAGCAGCTTTATGACTAGCGGGGGGGCCGTAGATACGCAGTATTTT
V gene: TRBV11-2
clone size: .
D gene: TRBD2
J gene: TRBJ2-3

CDR3 protein: CAITDMTGGYGYTF
CDR3 DNA: TGTGCCATCACCGATATGACAGGGGGCTATGGCTACACCTTC
V gene: TRBV10-3
clone size: .
D gene: TRBD1
J gene: TRBJ1-2

CDR3 protein: CASSAAGTGFYEQYF
CDR3 DNA: TGTGCCAGCAGCGCGGCCGGGACAGGGTTCTACGAGCAGTACTTC
V gene: TRBV9
clone size: .
D gene: TRBD1
J gene: TRBJ2-7

CDR3 protein: CASRGEVFGNTIYF
CDR3 DNA: TGTGCCAGCAGGGGAGAAGTGTTCGGAAACACCATATATTTT
V gene: TRBV6-1
clone size: .
D gene: .
J gene: TRBJ1-3

CDR3 protein: CASSPLAGGLADTQYF
CDR3 DNA: TGTGCCAGCAGCCCCTTAGCGGGGGGTTTGGCAGATACGCAGTATTTT
V gene: TRBV9
clone size: .
D gene: TRBD2
J gene: TRBJ2-3

CDR3 protein: CASSFVTNTEAFF
CDR3 DNA: TGTGCCAGCAGCTTTGTAACTAACACTGAAGCTTTCTTT
V gene: TRBV5-4
clone size: few
D gene: .
J gene: TRBJ1-1

CDR3 protein: CASSSREATDTQYF
CDR3 DNA: TGTGCCAGTAGTAGCAGGGAGGCAACAGATACGCAGTATTTT
V gene: TRBV19
clone size: .
D gene: .
J gene: TRBJ2-3

CDR3 protein: CASAGGQGDEQFF
CDR3 DNA: TGTGCCAGCGCCGGGGGACAGGGCGATGAGCAGTTCTTC
V gene: TRBV2
clone size: .
D gene: TRBD1
J gene: TRBJ2-1

CDR3 protein: CASSEGTGTNYGYTF
CDR3 DNA: TGTGCCAGCAGTGAAGGCACAGGAACTAACTATGGCTACACCTTC
V gene: TRBV6-1
clone size: .
D gene: .
J gene: TRBJ1-2

CDR3 protein: CASSFGQENTEAFF
CDR3 DNA: TGCGCCAGCAGCTTCGGACAGGAGAACACTGAAGCTTTCTTT
V gene: TRBV5-1
clone size: .
D gene: TRBD1
J gene: TRBJ1-1

CDR3 protein: CAWKKLSSSYNEQFF
CDR3 DNA: TGTGCCTGGAAAAAGTTGTCGAGCTCCTACAATGAGCAGTTCTTC
V gene: TRBV30
clone size: .
D gene: .
J gene: TRBJ2-1

CDR3 protein: CASSLAGQNQPQHF
CDR3 DNA: TGTGCCAGCAGCTTAGCCGGACAGAATCAGCCCCAGCATTTT
V gene: TRBV7-2
clone size: .
D gene: .
J gene: TRBJ1-5

CDR3 protein: CASSEVTGGGRALNQPQHF
CDR3 DNA: TGTGCCAGCAGTGAAGTAACGGGAGGGGGCCGGGCCCTTAATCAGCCCCAGCATTTT
V gene: TRBV2
clone size: .
D gene: TRBD1
J gene: TRBJ1-5

CDR3 protein: CSVVSGTGEYEQYF
CDR3 DNA: TGCAGCGTTGTTTCTGGGACAGGGGAATACGAGCAGTACTTC
V gene: TRBV29-1
clone size: few
D gene: TRBD1
J gene: TRBJ2-7

CDR3 protein: CASSLDGQGGQPQHF
CDR3 DNA: TGCGCCAGCAGCTTGGATGGACAGGGAGGTCAGCCCCAGCATTTT
V gene: TRBV5-1
clone size: .
D gene: TRBD1
J gene: TRBJ1-5

CDR3 protein: CASSTYQGTYGYTF
CDR3 DNA: TGTGCCAGCAGTACTTATCAGGGCACCTATGGCTACACCTTC
V gene: TRBV6-5
clone size: .
D gene: .
J gene: TRBJ1-2

CDR3 protein: CASSEQGTEQPQHF
CDR3 DNA: TGTGCCAGCAGCGAACAGGGAACAGAGCAGCCCCAGCATTTT
V gene: TRBV7-2
clone size: .
D gene: .
J gene: TRBJ1-5

CDR3 protein: CASSLPRLVTHEQFF
CDR3 DNA: TGTGCCAGCAGCTTGCCGCGACTAGTTACCCATGAGCAGTTCTTC
V gene: TRBV7-9
clone size: .
D gene: .
J gene: TRBJ2-1

CDR3 protein: CASSLETRSSPLHF
CDR3 DNA: TGCGCCAGCAGCTTGGAAACCCGGAGTTCACCCCTCCACTTT
V gene: TRBV5-1
clone size: few
D gene: .
J gene: TRBJ1-6

CDR3 protein: CASSPGRRDRGEKLFF
CDR3 DNA: TGTGCCAGCAGCCCGGGACGGCGGGATCGAGGCGAAAAACTGTTTTTT
V gene: TRBV6-4
clone size: .
D gene: .
J gene: TRBJ1-4

CDR3 protein: CASSLGGGRSWSPLHF
CDR3 DNA: TGTGCCAGCAGCTTAGGAGGGGGACGGTCTTGGTCACCCCTCCACTTT
V gene: TRBV13
clone size: .
D gene: .
J gene: TRBJ1-6

CDR3 protein: CASSRQPRGYNEQFF
CDR3 DNA: TGTGCCAGCAGCCGGCAGCCTAGGGGTTACAATGAGCAGTTCTTC
V gene: TRBV11-3
clone size: .
D gene: .
J gene: TRBJ2-1

CDR3 protein: CASSQDPQGANGYTF
CDR3 DNA: TGCGCCAGCAGCCAAGATCCCCAGGGGGCTAATGGCTACACCTTC
V gene: TRBV4-1
clone size: .
D gene: TRBD1
J gene: TRBJ1-2

CDR3 protein: CASSYLRTSGLNEQFF
CDR3 DNA: TGTGCCAGCAGCTACCTAAGGACTAGCGGCCTCAATGAGCAGTTCTTC
V gene: TRBV7-8
clone size: once
D gene: TRBD2
J gene: TRBJ2-1

CDR3 protein: CASSGGRQETQYF
CDR3 DNA: TGCGCCAGCAGTGGGGGCAGACAAGAGACCCAGTACTTC
V gene: TRBV10-1
clone size: once
D gene: .
J gene: TRBJ2-5

CDR3 protein: CASSYHGTNTEAFF
CDR3 DNA: TGTGCCAGCAGTTACCATGGCACCAACACTGAAGCTTTCTTT
V gene: TRBV6-6
clone size: .
D gene: .
J gene: TRBJ1-1

CDR3 protein: CASGKTGANTEAFF
CDR3 DNA: TGTGCCAGCGGAAAGACAGGGGCGAACACTGAAGCTTTCTTT
V gene: TRBV6-5
clone size: .
D gene: TRBD1
J gene: TRBJ1-1

CDR3 protein: CSVEDPNLSKTGSYEQYF
CDR3 DNA: TGCAGCGTTGAAGATCCAAACTTATCTAAAACAGGGTCCTACGAGCAGTACTTC
V gene: TRBV29-1
clone size: few
D gene: .
J gene: TRBJ2-7

CDR3 protein: CAISESSGESSPLHF
CDR3 DNA: TGTGCCATCAGTGAGTCGTCAGGGGAAAGTTCACCCCTCCACTTT
V gene: TRBV10-3
clone size: .
D gene: .
J gene: TRBJ1-6

CDR3 protein: CASSVVGSHNEQFF
CDR3 DNA: TGTGCCAGCAGCGTAGTCGGGAGCCACAATGAGCAGTTCTTC
V gene: TRBV9
clone size: .
D gene: .
J gene: TRBJ2-1

CDR3 protein: CASSYLSVDQPQHF
CDR3 DNA: TGTGCCAGCAGTTACTTGTCGGTGGATCAGCCCCAGCATTTT
V gene: TRBV6-5
clone size: .
D gene: .
J gene: TRBJ1-5

CDR3 protein: CASSASLGREKLFF
CDR3 DNA: TGTGCCAGCAGTGCCAGCCTAGGTCGAGAAAAACTGTTTTTT
V gene: TRBV6-6
clone size: few
D gene: .
J gene: TRBJ1-4

CDR3 protein: CASSLRTGGINEQYF
CDR3 DNA: TGCGCCAGCAGCTTGAGGACAGGGGGAATCAACGAGCAGTACTTC
V gene: TRBV5-1
clone size: .
D gene: TRBD1
J gene: TRBJ2-7

CDR3 protein: CAISESSGQGDYGYTF
CDR3 DNA: TGTGCCATCAGTGAGTCGTCGGGACAGGGGGACTATGGCTACACCTTC
V gene: TRBV10-3
clone size: .
D gene: TRBD1
J gene: TRBJ1-2

CDR3 protein: CASSPPGQAEKLFF
CDR3 DNA: TGTGCCAGCAGCCCGCCAGGACAGGCTGAAAAACTGTTTTTT
V gene: TRBV7-9
clone size: .
D gene: TRBD1
J gene: TRBJ1-4

CDR3 protein: CASNDRVGQPQHF
CDR3 DNA: TGTGCCAGTAATGACAGGGTAGGTCAGCCCCAGCATTTT
V gene: TRBV19
clone size: .
D gene: TRBD1
J gene: TRBJ1-5

CDR3 protein: CASSLGSDEQFF
CDR3 DNA: TGTGCCAGCAGCTTAGGCTCGGATGAGCAGTTCTTC
V gene: TRBV13
clone size: .
D gene: .
J gene: TRBJ2-1

CDR3 protein: CASSLVQGGETQYF
CDR3 DNA: TGTGCCAGCAGCTTGGTACAGGGAGGGGAGACCCAGTACTTC
V gene: TRBV5-8
clone size: .
D gene: .
J gene: TRBJ2-5

CDR3 protein: CATSPRGAVGNTIYF
CDR3 DNA: TGTGCCACCTCACCCCGGGGGGCGGTTGGAAACACCATATATTTT
V gene: TRBV7-9
clone size: .
D gene: .
J gene: TRBJ1-3

CDR3 protein: CASSADQETQYF
CDR3 DNA: TGTGCCAGCTCAGCGGACCAAGAGACCCAGTACTTC
V gene: TRBV18
clone size: .
D gene: .
J gene: TRBJ2-5

CDR3 protein: CASSLQGLNTEAFF
CDR3 DNA: TGTGCCAGCAGTTTACAGGGCCTGAACACTGAAGCTTTCTTT
V gene: TRBV28
clone size: .
D gene: .
J gene: TRBJ1-1

CDR3 protein: CASRLNRDRDEAFF
CDR3 DNA: TGTGCCAGCAGGTTAAACCGGGACAGAGATGAAGCTTTCTTT
V gene: TRBV27
clone size: .
D gene: TRBD1
J gene: TRBJ1-1

CDR3 protein: CASSLNGGSNQPQHF
CDR3 DNA: TGTGCCAGCAGCTTGAACGGGGGTTCCAATCAGCCCCAGCATTTT
V gene: TRBV7-2
clone size: .
D gene: .
J gene: TRBJ1-5

CDR3 protein: CASSLSSGGVPYEQYF
CDR3 DNA: TGCGCCAGCAGCCTCTCTAGCGGGGGGGTCCCCTACGAGCAGTACTTC
V gene: TRBV5-1
clone size: once
D gene: TRBD2
J gene: TRBJ2-7

CDR3 protein: CASSQDGATNEKLFF
CDR3 DNA: TGCGCCAGCAGCCAAGATGGGGCCACTAATGAAAAACTGTTTTTT
V gene: TRBV4-1
clone size: few
D gene: .
J gene: TRBJ1-4